The clone carrying this TCR beta chain has more than one count but fewer than ten. Its antigen is currently unknown. This record comes from a study of T cells after yellow fever vaccination. Study-level findings and limits: Of the clonotypes, a small share occurred in both CD4 and CD8 compartments. Secondary responses were weaker yet peaked faster, day 5 versus 15. Post-booster repertoires again held most primary-vaccination clones (96% CD4, about 88% CD8).

Germline CDR1 and CDR2: MNHNS and SASEGT. The junction had 17 bases not matched to a gene; V was cut back by 6 bases and J by 13 bases. This CDR3 contains 17 residues. The TCR cDNA carried a universal primer site and UMIs from 5'RACE template switching. In TCRdb, the 5' RACE reads were re-called with MiXCR into one record per CDR3 protein. There are around 600,000 distinct CDR3 sequences in the sample; around an eighth occur only once, and under 15% lies in the top ten. The V gene is TRBV6-1, the J gene TRBJ2-1; 14 bases are a match to TRBD2. The TCR was taken from a man under 40 who received the YFV17D yellow fever vaccine. The input for sequencing was PBMCs, taken on the day of the yellow fever booster vaccination. DNA for the CDR3: TGTGCCAGCAGGCCACAGGGACTAGCGGGAGTGGTGGGGGGCCAGTTCTTC. This gives the protein CASRPQGLAGVVGGQFF.